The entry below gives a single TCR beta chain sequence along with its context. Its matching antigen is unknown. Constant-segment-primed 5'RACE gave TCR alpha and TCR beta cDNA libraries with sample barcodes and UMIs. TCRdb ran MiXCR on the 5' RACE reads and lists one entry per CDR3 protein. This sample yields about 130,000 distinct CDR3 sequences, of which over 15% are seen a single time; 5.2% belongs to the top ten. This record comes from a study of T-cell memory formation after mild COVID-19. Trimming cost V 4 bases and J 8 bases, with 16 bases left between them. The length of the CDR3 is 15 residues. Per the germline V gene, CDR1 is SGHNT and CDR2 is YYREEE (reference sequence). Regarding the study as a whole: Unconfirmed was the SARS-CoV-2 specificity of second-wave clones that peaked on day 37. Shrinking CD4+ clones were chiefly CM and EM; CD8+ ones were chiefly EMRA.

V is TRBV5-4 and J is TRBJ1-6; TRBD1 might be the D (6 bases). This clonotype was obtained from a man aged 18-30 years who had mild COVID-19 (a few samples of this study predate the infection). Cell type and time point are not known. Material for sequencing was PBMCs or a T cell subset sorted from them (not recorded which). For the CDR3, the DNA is TGTGCCAGCAGCGAACTGACAGGAGGCTATTCACCCCTCCACTTT. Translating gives CASSELTGGYSPLHF.